Listed below are T cell receptor beta chains from one sample, sequenced in a study of T cell responses to AZD1222 COVID-19 vaccine. TCRdb's copy holds only in-frame clones and misses some; the assay was immunoSEQ multiplex PCR. This table has under 150,000 clones, roughly 92% appearing once. The sequencing used peripheral blood, collected 28 days after the second AZD1222 dose. The receptors come from an adult who received the AZD1222 COVID-19 vaccine. The CDR3 runs from the conserved cysteine through the conserved F or W. The D gene is left open where the match is weak. Clone size is shown for a subset of rows, as once, few, many or a class of expanded clone.

j_gene | d_gene | abundance | v_gene | CDR3aa | CDR3nt
TRBJ2-1 | - | few | TRBV4-1 | CASSQADRYEQFF | TGCGCCAGCAGCCAAGCGGACCGTTATGAGCAGTTCTTC
TRBJ1-1 | - | - | TRBV30 | CVRRRGTEAFF | TGTGTCCGGCGTAGGGGGACTGAAGCTTTCTTT
TRBJ2-7 | - | - | TRBV24-1 | CATSDSYSPYEQYF | TGTGCCACCAGTGATTCGTACAGTCCCTACGAGCAGTACTTC
TRBJ1-3 | - | - | TRBV7-6 | CASSLASSFASGNTIYF | TGTGCCAGCAGCTTAGCGTCTTCATTCGCTTCTGGAAACACCATATATTTT
TRBJ2-7 | TRBD2 | - | TRBV6-5 | CASSYGSGGSSYEQYF | TGTGCCAGCAGTTACGGTAGCGGGGGAAGCTCCTACGAGCAGTACTTC
TRBJ2-3 | - | - | TRBV5-6 | CASSLIPGAYTQYF | TGTGCCAGCAGCTTGATTCCGGGAGCTTATACGCAGTATTTT
TRBJ2-5 | TRBD2 | - | TRBV27 | CASSFGTSGGAFLETQYF | TGTGCCAGCAGTTTCGGGACTAGCGGGGGGGCATTTTTAGAGACCCAGTACTTC
TRBJ2-7 | - | - | TRBV6-5 | CASSYSPGTYEQYF | TGTGCCAGCAGTTACTCGCCAGGAACCTACGAGCAGTACTTC
TRBJ2-1 | - | - | TRBV13 | CASSVYLRTEIRNEQFF | TGTGCCAGCAGCGTCTACCTACGGACAGAAATTAGGAATGAGCAGTTCTTC
TRBJ1-2 | TRBD1 | - | TRBV3-1/TRBV3-2 | CASSQDRAGGRYTF | TGTGCCAGCAGCCAAGATCGGGCAGGGGGACGCTACACCTTC
TRBJ1-1 | - | few | TRBV6-5 | CASSYGTNTEAFF | TGTGCCAGCAGTTACGGCACGAACACTGAAGCTTTCTTT
TRBJ1-2 | TRBD1 | - | TRBV7-8 | CASSTWTGVNYGYTF | TGTGCCAGCAGCACCTGGACAGGGGTTAACTATGGCTACACCTTC
TRBJ2-3 | - | once | TRBV7-9 | CASSLGGSGNTQYF | TGTGCCAGCAGCTTGGGGGGATCCGGAAATACGCAGTATTTT
TRBJ1-1 | - | - | TRBV7-9 | CASSPWDTVNTEAFF | TGTGCCAGCAGCCCGTGGGACACGGTGAACACTGAAGCTTTCTTT
TRBJ1-1 | - | - | TRBV30 | CAWRGTSTEAFF | TGTGCCTGGAGAGGAACGAGTACTGAAGCTTTCTTT
TRBJ1-1 | - | - | TRBV5-1 | CASSLVDTEAFF | TGCGCCAGCAGCTTGGTTGACACTGAAGCTTTCTTT
TRBJ2-1 | TRBD2 | - | TRBV7-9 | CASSPGLAGYNEQFF | TGTGCCAGCAGCCCGGGACTAGCGGGGTACAATGAGCAGTTCTTC
TRBJ2-6 | - | - | TRBV28 | CASSLRAGANVLTF | TGTGCCAGCAGTTTACGAGCTGGGGCCAACGTCCTGACTTTC
TRBJ1-2 | - | - | TRBV5-4 | CASSLGIGHTDYTF | TGTGCCAGCAGCTTGGGAATAGGTCACACCGACTACACCTTC
TRBJ2-7 | TRBD2 | - | TRBV6-6 | CASRGGLAGSYEQYF | TGTGCCAGCAGAGGAGGACTAGCGGGATCCTACGAGCAGTACTTC
TRBJ1-3 | - | once | TRBV30 | CAWKSSGNTIYF | TGTGCCTGGAAGAGCTCTGGAAACACCATATATTTT
TRBJ1-6 | TRBD1 | - | TRBV30 | CAWSAGQAYNSPLHF | TGTGCCTGGAGCGCAGGACAGGCTTATAATTCACCCCTCCACTTT
TRBJ1-3 | - | few | TRBV11-3 | CASSLGSSGNTIYF | TGTGCCAGCAGCTTAGGGTCCTCTGGAAACACCATATATTTT
TRBJ1-5 | - | once | TRBV7-2 | CASSLILNSNQPQHF | TGTGCCAGCAGCTTAATCCTGAATAGCAATCAGCCCCAGCATTTT
TRBJ2-7 | TRBD2 | - | TRBV7-2 | CASSLELAGGPREQYF | TGTGCCAGCAGCTTAGAGTTAGCGGGGGGGCCTCGGGAGCAGTACTTC
TRBJ2-5 | - | - | TRBV6-2/TRBV6-3 | CASSYGETQYF | TGTGCCAGCAGTTACGGAGAGACCCAGTACTTC
TRBJ2-3 | TRBD2 | - | TRBV5-1 | CASMRLAGEADTQYF | TGCGCCAGCATGCGACTAGCGGGGGAGGCAGATACGCAGTATTTT
TRBJ1-6 | - | - | TRBV7-2 | CASSLTTDNSPLHF | TGTGCCAGCAGCTTGACGACCGATAATTCACCCCTCCACTTT
TRBJ1-6 | - | - | TRBV5-1 | CASSLQSSYNSPLHF | TGCGCCAGCAGCTTGCAGAGCTCCTATAATTCACCCCTCCACTTT
TRBJ2-3 | - | - | TRBV10-3 | CAISRGASTDTQYF | TGTGCCATCAGTCGGGGGGCTAGCACAGATACGCAGTATTTT
TRBJ2-1 | TRBD2 | - | TRBV9 | CASSVNSGGVDEQFF | TGTGCCAGCAGCGTTAATAGCGGGGGGGTGGATGAGCAGTTCTTC
TRBJ1-6 | - | once | TRBV21-1 | CASSFGQGESPLHF | TGTGCCAGCAGTTTCGGACAGGGTGAATCACCCCTCCACTTT
TRBJ1-2 | - | - | TRBV24-1 | CATSGPSGAGYTF | TGTGCCACCAGTGGACCTTCGGGGGCTGGCTACACCTTC
TRBJ2-3 | - | - | TRBV12-1 | CASSLEKTSGRASTDTQYF | TGTGCCAGCAGCTTGGAGAAGACTAGCGGGAGGGCCAGCACAGATACGCAGTATTTT
TRBJ2-1 | TRBD1 | - | TRBV18 | CASSPQTGVGEQFF | TGTGCCAGCTCACCACAGACAGGGGTTGGGGAGCAGTTCTTC